This T cell receptor (beta chain) was identified in a study of shared clonotypes between healthy human individuals. The naive CD8 subset, CD45RO-negative cells positively selected for CCR7, excluded terminally differentiated effector memory CD45RA+ cells. The donors were adults (healthy and HIV-negative) with no recent acute infections or vaccinations. Germline V CDR1 and CDR2: SEHNR, FQNEAQ (reference sequence). The CDR3 contains 14 residues. Unmatched junction bases numbered 11, after V lost 5 bases and J lost 7 bases. General study results and limits: Inspection by rarefaction showed sorted-subset sequencing to be incomplete despite large depth. Estimated clonotype richness was generally higher in naive than memory subsets.

Each subset's genomic DNA was shared equally among a number of immunoSEQ plates. Generated by immunoSEQ multiplex PCR, the TCRdb table keeps only in-frame clones and is missing some. The sample carries about 2.1 million clones, 90% to 95% recorded once. As for this clone: What it binds is unknown.

What was sequenced was naive CD8+ T cells from PBMCs. The chain employs TRBV7-9 and TRBJ2-7, with 7 bases matching TRBD2. This TCR was recovered from a young man in good health. Some clones in this sample may be carry-over from other donors' samples. CDR3: CASSPGGLLGEQYF. DNA for the CDR3: TGTGCCAGCAGCCCCGGGGGGTTACTGGGGGAGCAGTACTTC.